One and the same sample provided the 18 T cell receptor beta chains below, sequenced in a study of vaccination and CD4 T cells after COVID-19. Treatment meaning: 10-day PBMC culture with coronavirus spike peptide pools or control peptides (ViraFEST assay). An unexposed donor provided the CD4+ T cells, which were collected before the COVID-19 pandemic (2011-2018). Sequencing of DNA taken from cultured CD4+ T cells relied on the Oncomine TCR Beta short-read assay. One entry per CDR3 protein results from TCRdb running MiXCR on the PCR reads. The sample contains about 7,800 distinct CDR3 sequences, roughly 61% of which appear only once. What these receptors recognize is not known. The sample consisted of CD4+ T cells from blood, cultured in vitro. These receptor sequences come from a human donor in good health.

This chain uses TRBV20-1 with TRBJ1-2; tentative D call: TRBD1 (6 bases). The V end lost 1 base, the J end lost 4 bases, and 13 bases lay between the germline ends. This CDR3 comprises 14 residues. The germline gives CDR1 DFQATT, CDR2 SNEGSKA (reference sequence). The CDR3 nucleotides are TGCAGTGCTAGAGGGGTAGGGGGGCCCTATGGCTACACCTTC. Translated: CSARGVGGPYGYTF.

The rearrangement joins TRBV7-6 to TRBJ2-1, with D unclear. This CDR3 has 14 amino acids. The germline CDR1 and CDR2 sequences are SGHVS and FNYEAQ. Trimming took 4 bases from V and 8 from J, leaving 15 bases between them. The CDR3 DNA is TGTGCCAGCAGCTCACTTGGCTCCATCTATGAGCAGTTCTTC. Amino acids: CASSSLGSIYEQFF.

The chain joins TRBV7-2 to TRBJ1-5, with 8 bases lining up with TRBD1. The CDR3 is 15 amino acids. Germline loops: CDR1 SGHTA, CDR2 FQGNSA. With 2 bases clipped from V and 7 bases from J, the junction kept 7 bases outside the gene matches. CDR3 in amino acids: CASSLRQGARQPQHF. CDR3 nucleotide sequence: TGTGCCAGCAGCTTAAGGCAGGGGGCCCGGCAGCCCCAGCATTTT.

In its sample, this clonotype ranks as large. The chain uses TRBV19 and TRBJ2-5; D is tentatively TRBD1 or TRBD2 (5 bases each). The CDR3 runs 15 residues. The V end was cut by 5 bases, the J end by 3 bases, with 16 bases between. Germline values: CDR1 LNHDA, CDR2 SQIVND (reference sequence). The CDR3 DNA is TGTGCCAGTAGTCCCCTGGGACGGAACAAAGAGACCCAGTACTTC. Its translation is CASSPLGRNKETQYF.

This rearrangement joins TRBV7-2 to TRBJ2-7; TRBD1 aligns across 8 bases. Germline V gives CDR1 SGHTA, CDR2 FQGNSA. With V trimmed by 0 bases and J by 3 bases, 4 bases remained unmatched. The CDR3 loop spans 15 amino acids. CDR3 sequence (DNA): TGTGCCAGCAGCTTAGCCGGGACAGGCAGCTACGAGCAGTACTTC. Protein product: CASSLAGTGSYEQYF.

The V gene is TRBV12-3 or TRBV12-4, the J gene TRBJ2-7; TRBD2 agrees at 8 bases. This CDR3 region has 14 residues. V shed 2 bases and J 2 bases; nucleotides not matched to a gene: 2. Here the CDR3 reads CASSLRTSTYEQYF. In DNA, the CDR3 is TGTGCCAGCAGTTTAAGGACTAGCACCTACGAGCAGTACTTC.

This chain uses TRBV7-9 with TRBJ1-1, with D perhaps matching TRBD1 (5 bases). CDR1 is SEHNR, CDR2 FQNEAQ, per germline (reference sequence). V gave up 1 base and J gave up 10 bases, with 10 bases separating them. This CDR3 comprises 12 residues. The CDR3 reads CASSLDRGTAFF. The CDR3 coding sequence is TGTGCCAGCAGCTTAGATAGGGGTACAGCTTTCTTT.

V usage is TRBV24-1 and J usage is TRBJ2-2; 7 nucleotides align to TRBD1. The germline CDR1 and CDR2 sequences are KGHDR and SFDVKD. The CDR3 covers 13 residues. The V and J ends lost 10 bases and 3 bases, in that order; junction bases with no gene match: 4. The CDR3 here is CATRTGYTGELFF. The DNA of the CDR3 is TGTGCCACAAGGACAGGTTACACCGGGGAGCTGTTTTTT.

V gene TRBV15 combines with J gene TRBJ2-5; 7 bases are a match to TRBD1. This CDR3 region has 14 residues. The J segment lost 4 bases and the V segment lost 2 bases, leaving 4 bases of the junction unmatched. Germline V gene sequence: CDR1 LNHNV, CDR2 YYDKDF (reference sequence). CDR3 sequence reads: CATSRTGVRETQYF. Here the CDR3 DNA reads TGTGCCACCAGCAGAACAGGGGTCCGAGAGACCCAGTACTTC.

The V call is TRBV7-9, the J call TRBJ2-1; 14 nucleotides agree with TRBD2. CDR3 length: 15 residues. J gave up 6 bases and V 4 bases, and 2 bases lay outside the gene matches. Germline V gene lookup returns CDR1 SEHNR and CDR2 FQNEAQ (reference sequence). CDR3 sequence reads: CASSWGLAGVNEQFF. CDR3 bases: TGTGCCAGCAGCTGGGGACTAGCGGGAGTCAATGAGCAGTTCTTC.

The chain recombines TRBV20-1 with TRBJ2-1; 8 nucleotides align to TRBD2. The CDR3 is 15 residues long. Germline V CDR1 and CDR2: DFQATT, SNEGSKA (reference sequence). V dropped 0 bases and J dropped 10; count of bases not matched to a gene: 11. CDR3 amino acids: CSARDMGGLGTEQFF. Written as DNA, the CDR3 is TGCAGTGCTAGAGATATGGGGGGACTAGGGACAGAGCAGTTCTTC.

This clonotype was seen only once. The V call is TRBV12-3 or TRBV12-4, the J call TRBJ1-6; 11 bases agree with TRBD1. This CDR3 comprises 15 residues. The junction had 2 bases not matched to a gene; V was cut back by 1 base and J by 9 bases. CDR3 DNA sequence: TGTGCCAGCAGTTTAGGGACAGGGGGCTTTTCACCCCTCCACTTT. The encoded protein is CASSLGTGGFSPLHF.

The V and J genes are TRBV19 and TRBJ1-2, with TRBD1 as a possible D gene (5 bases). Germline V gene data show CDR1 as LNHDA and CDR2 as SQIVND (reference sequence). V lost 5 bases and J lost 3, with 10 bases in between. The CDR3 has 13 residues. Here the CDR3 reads CASSPSGDYGYTF. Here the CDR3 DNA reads TGTGCCAGTAGTCCCTCGGGGGACTATGGCTACACCTTC.

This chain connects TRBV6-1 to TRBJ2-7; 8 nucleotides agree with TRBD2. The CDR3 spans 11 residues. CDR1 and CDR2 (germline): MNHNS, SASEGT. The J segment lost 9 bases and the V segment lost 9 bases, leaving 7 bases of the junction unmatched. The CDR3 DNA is TGTGCCAGTGGGGCGGGGGGCCCGCAGTACTTC. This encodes CASGAGGPQYF.

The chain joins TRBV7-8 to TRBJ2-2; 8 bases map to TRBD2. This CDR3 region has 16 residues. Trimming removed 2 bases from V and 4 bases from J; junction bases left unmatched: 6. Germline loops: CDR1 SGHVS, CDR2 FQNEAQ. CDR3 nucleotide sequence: TGTGCCAGCAGCTTACGAGCGGGAGTATCCACCGGGGAGCTGTTTTTT. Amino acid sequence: CASSLRAGVSTGELFF.

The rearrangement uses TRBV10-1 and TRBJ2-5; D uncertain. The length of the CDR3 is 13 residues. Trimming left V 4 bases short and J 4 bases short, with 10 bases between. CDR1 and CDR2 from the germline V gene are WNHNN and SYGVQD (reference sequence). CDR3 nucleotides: TGCGCCAGCAGTGTCTCACCGGGAGAGACCCAGTACTTC. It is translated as CASSVSPGETQYF.

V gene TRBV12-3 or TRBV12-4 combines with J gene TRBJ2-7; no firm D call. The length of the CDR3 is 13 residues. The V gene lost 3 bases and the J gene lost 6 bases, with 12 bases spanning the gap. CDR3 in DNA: TGTGCCAGCAGTTTGGTAGGATACGGCGAGCAGTACTTC. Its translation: CASSLVGYGEQYF.

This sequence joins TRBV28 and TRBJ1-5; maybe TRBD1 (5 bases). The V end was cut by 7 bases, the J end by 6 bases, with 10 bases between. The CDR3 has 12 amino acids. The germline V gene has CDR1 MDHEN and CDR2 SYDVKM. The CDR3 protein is CASNYGGQPQHF. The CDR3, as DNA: TGTGCCAGCAATTACGGGGGTCAGCCCCAGCATTTT.